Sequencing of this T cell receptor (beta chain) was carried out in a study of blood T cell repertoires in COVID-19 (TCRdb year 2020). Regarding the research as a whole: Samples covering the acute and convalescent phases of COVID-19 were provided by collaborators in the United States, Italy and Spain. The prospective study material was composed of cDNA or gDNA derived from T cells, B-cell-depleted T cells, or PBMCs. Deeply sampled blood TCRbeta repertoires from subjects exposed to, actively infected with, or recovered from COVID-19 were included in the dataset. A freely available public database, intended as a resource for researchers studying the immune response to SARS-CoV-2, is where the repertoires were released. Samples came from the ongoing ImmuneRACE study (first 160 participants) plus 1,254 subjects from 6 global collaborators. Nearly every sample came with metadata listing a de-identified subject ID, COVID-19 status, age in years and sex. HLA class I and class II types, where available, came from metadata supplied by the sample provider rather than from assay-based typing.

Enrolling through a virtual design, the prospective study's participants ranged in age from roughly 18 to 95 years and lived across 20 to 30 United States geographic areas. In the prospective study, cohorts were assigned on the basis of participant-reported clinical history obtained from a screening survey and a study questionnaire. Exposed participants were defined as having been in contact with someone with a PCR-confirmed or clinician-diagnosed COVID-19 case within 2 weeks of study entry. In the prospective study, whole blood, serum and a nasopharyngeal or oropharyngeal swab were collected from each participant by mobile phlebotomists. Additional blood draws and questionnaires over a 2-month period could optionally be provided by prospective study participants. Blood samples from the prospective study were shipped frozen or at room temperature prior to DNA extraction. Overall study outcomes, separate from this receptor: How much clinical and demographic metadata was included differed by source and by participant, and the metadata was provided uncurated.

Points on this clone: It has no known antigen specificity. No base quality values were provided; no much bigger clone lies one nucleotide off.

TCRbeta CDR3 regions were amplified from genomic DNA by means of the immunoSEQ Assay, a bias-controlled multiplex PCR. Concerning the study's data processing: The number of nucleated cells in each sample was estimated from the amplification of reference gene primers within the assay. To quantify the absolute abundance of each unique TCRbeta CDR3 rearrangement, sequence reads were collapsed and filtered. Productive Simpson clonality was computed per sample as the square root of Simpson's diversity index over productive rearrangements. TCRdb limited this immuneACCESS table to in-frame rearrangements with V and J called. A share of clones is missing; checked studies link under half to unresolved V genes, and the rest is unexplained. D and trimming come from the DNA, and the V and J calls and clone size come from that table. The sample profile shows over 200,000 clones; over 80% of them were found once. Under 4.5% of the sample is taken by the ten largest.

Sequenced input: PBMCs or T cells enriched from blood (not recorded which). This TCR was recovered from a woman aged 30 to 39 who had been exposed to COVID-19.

In nucleotide form, the sequence is TGTGCCAGCAGTATACAGGGGGCAGTGGAGACCCAGTACTTC. This encodes CASSIQGAVETQYF. The V and J genes are TRBV2 and TRBJ2-5, with TRBD1 matching 9 junction bases. CDR3 length: 14 amino acids, cysteine to phenylalanine. The DNA shown is the 42-base CDR3, in frame from base 1. V is cut back by 5 bases and J by 5 bases, with 6 bases in the junction unmatched. CDR1 and CDR2, per the germline V gene, are SNHLY and FYNNEI.